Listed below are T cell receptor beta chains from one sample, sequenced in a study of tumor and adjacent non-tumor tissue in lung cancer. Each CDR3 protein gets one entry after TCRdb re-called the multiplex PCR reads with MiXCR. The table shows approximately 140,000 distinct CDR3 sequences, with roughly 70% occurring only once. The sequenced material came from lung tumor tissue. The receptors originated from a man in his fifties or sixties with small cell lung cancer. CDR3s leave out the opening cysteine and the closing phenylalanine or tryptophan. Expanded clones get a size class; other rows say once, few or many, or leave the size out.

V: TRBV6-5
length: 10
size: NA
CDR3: ASGNGHIWAF

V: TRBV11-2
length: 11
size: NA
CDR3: ASSLDRAGEMF

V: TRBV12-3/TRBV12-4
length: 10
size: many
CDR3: ASSVRAVKQF

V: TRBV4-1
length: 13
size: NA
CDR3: ASSRLDRENEKLF

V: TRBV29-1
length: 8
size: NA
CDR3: SVAETEQF

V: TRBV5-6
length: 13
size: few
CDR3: ASSFKTGVLDEQY

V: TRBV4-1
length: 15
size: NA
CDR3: ASSQGVSGPLSDEQF

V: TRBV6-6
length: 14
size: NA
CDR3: AIRNLAGVAKYEQY

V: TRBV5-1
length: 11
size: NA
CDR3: ASRPQENTEAF

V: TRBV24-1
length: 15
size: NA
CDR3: ATSALDRGADTGELF

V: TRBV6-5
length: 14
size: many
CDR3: ASSPHRVGFPNEQF

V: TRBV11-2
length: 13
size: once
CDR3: AGSLAWTGDYGQY

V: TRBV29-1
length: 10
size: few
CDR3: SVNSGGYEQY

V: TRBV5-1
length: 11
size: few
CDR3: ASSLDPGAEAF

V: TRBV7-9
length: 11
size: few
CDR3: ASSLATTGELF

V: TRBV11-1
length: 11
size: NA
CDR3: ASSPGQFCEQY

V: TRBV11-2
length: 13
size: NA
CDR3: ASGYREWGADTQY

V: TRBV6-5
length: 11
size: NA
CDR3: ASSYGGGFEQY

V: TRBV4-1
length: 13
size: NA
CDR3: ASSQDPDSGNTIY

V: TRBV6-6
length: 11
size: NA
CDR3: ASCGHLQETQY

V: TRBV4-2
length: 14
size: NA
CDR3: ASSQGLAGTYNEQF

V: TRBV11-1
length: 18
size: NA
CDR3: ASSASPRWVPSTSIGEQL

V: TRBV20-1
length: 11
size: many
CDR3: SAREWRVTEAF

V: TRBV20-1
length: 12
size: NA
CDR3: SASRLDTTDMQY

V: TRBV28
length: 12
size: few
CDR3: ASSPTGFIYGYT

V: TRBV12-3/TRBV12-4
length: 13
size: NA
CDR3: VGSFAAWGQSDYT

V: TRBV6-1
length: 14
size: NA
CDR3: ASNEGGGGGTDTQY

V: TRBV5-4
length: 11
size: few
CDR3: ASSLAGGNEQY

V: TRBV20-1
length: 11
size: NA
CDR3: SAKEGGNERLS

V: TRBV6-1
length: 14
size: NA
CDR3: ASSRAQSSGASVLT

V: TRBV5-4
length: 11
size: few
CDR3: ASSTGGKYEQY

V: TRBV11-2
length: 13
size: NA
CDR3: ASSLQGLHLETQY

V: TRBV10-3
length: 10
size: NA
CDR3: VISRGTDTQY

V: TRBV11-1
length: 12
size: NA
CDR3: VSSPGTAQETRY

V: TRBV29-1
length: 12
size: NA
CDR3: SVASGVHFNGYT

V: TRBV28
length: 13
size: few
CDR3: ASYQQGLAQGKLF

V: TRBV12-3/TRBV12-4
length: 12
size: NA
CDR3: ASSKRGGTYEQF

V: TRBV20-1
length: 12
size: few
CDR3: SVSGRPHTDTQY

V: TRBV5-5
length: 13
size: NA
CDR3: ASSPIRGISYEQY

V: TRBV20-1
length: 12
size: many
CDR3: SARDRGWTDTQY

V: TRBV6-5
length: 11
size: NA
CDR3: ASTYSMPDTQY

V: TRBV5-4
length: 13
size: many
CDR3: ASSPRPSSYNEQF

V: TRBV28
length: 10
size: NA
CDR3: ASTVGGYGYT

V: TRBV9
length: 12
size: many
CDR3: ASSNIPAPDTQY

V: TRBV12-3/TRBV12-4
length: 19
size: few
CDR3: ASKAQGRPGTSGRSTDTQY

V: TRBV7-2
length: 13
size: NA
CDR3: ASSLGERERETQY

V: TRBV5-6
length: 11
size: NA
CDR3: ASNLVKVTEAF

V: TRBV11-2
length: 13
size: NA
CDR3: PSSVASREFYEQY

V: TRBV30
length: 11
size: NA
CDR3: AWSGQDKNIQY

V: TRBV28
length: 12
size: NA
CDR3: AGGTSGHTGELF

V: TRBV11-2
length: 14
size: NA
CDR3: VSSSGRLAGGGGQN

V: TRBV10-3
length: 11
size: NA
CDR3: AVSENSNSPLH

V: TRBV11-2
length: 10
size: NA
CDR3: ASSKDEGREF

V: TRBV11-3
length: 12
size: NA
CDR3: ACGSGGSYNERF

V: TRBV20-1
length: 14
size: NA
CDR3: SASGTSGSSYYEQF